The rows below give T cell receptor beta chains drawn from one sample of a study of response to subunit inactivated influenza vaccine. MiXCR was run by TCRdb on the RT-PCR reads, yielding one entry per CDR3 protein. The sample carries a few hundred thousand distinct CDR3 sequences, 21% recorded once. The sample in question was PBMCs from blood, obtained about 20 months after vaccination. The receptors come from a man in his fifties or sixties who received an inactivated influenza vaccine. Each CDR3 is given with its conserved first and last residue. Each record gives: D gene, clone size, J gene, V gene, CDR3 DNA, CDR3 protein. A D gene is named only where the DNA matches it firmly. Clone size is not always given. Where it is, it says once, few, many or a class for expanded clones.

>NA|NA|TRBJ2-1|TRBV12-3/TRBV12-4
TGTGCCAGCAGTCCCGTGACACGGGTAGCCTACAATGAGCAGTTCTTC
CASSPVTRVAYNEQFF
>NA|few|TRBJ2-1|TRBV15
TGTGCCACCAGCAACAGGGATTCCTACAATGAGCAGTTCTTC
CATSNRDSYNEQFF
>NA|few|TRBJ1-1|TRBV12-3/TRBV12-4
TGTGCCAGCAGCCTACTTAAAGGCCCGAACACTGAAGCTTTCTTT
CASSLLKGPNTEAFF
>NA|few|TRBJ2-5|TRBV6-1
TGTGCCAGCAGCTCCACGGGGGTGTTTGGAGAGACCCAGTACTTC
CASSSTGVFGETQYF
>NA|few|TRBJ1-2|TRBV12-3/TRBV12-4
TGTGCCAGCAGTCGGGACGGCCGACTGGTAGGCTACACCTTC
CASSRDGRLVGYTF
>NA|few|TRBJ2-7|TRBV6-2/TRBV6-3
TGTGCCAGCAGTTTACGACAGTTCTACGAGCAGTACTTC
CASSLRQFYEQYF
>NA|few|TRBJ2-7|TRBV12-3/TRBV12-4
TGTGCCAGCACGGGCAATGTGGACGAGCAGTACTTC
CASTGNVDEQYF
>NA|NA|TRBJ2-4|TRBV12-3/TRBV12-4
TGTGCCAGCAGGCGGACAGCGGGAAAAAACATTCAGTACTTC
CASRRTAGKNIQYF
>TRBD2|NA|TRBJ2-2|TRBV29-1
TGCAGCGTTGCTACTAGCGGGGGGGCGTTCGGGGAGCTGTTTTTT
CSVATSGGAFGELFF
>TRBD1|few|TRBJ1-4|TRBV9
TGTGCCAGCAGCGTAGACCCACAGGGGGGCGTTGAAAAACTGTTTTTT
CASSVDPQGGVEKLFF
>NA|many|TRBJ1-1|TRBV6-2/TRBV6-3
TGTGCCAGCAGTCCCCGACAGCGCGGGGACATGAACACTGAAGCTTTCTTT
CASSPRQRGDMNTEAFF
>NA|NA|TRBJ1-2|TRBV5-4
TGTGCCAGTACGACTCGGGAGGGTAATGGCTACACCTTC
CASTTREGNGYTF
>NA|few|TRBJ1-6|TRBV6-1
TGTGCCAGCACCAAACGTGACTCCTATAATTCACCCCTCCACTTT
CASTKRDSYNSPLHF
>NA|NA|TRBJ1-1|TRBV7-2
TGTGCCAGCAGCTTAGAAGTGGTCACTGAAGCTTTCTTT
CASSLEVVTEAFF
>NA|NA|TRBJ2-5|TRBV6-6
TGTGCCAGCAGTCTCCAGGCGGAGACCCAGTACTTC
CASSLQAETQYF
>TRBD1|few|TRBJ1-4|TRBV7-2
TGTGCCAGCAGCTCAGTGAATCCGGGACAGTTAAATGAAAAACTGTTTTTT
CASSSVNPGQLNEKLFF
>TRBD1|few|TRBJ2-3|TRBV10-3
TGTGCCATCAGTGAGTGGACAGGGGGCCTCACAGATACGCAGTATTTT
CAISEWTGGLTDTQYF
>TRBD1|NA|TRBJ2-1|TRBV25-1
TGTGCCAGCAGTCTCACAGGGGGTCATGAGCAGTTCTTC
CASSLTGGHEQFF
>NA|NA|TRBJ1-2|TRBV20-1
TGCAGTGCTAGAGATTTGGGATATGGCTACACCTTC
CSARDLGYGYTF
>NA|NA|TRBJ1-6|TRBV3-1
TGTGCCAGCAGCCCCCTGGGGGGGGCACCCCTCCACTTT
CASSPLGGAPLHF
>NA|NA|TRBJ1-4|TRBV7-8
TGTGCCAGCAGCTCAAGCCGGGCCTCGGAGAGTGAAAAACTGTTTTTT
CASSSSRASESEKLFF
>NA|NA|TRBJ1-5|TRBV29-1
TGCAGCGTTTCTTCCACAGGGTACAATCAGCCCCAGCATTTT
CSVSSTGYNQPQHF
>NA|NA|TRBJ1-3|TRBV4-2
TGTGCCAGCAGCCCTCGGAGGGCAGACACCATATATTTT
CASSPRRADTIYF
>NA|many|TRBJ2-5|TRBV4-3
TGCGCCAGCAGCCAGGGTAGGAGAGAGACCCAGTACTTC
CASSQGRRETQYF
>NA|NA|TRBJ2-7|TRBV4-3
TGCGCCAGCAGCCAAGATCTAGTAGTAACCGTAGACAGCTCCTACGAGCAGTACTTC
CASSQDLVVTVDSSYEQYF
>TRBD2|few|TRBJ2-1|TRBV28
TGTGCCAGCAGTTTAGCGACTAGCGGACTCCTCAATGAGCAGTTCTTC
CASSLATSGLLNEQFF
>TRBD2|NA|TRBJ2-2|TRBV20-1
TGCAGTGCTCAACTAGCGGGAACCACCGGGGAGCTGTTTTTT
CSAQLAGTTGELFF
>NA|NA|TRBJ2-1|TRBV5-6
TGTGCCAGCAGCTTGTTTTCAGCTAGCTCCTACAATGAGCAGTTCTTC
CASSLFSASSYNEQFF
>TRBD1|many|TRBJ1-5|TRBV28
TGTGCCAGCAGTTTATCGACAGGGGGCATAGATCAGCCCCAGCATTTT
CASSLSTGGIDQPQHF
>TRBD1|few|TRBJ2-3|TRBV4-3
TGCGCCAGCAGCCGAGGGGGCCGCACCACAGATACGCAGTATTTT
CASSRGGRTTDTQYF
>NA|NA|TRBJ1-5|TRBV20-1
TGCAGTGCTAGGAGCATTGGGACGGTTTATAGCAATCAGCCCCAGCATTTT
CSARSIGTVYSNQPQHF
>TRBD1|NA|TRBJ1-1|TRBV28
TGTGCCAGCAGCCTACCCGGACAGGGACGACGGACTGAAGCTTTCTTT
CASSLPGQGRRTEAFF
>NA|many|TRBJ1-2|TRBV10-3
TGTGCCATCAGTGAGGGAGGGCCCTTTGGCTACACCTTC
CAISEGGPFGYTF
>NA|few|TRBJ2-4|TRBV29-1
TGCAGCGTCTCGGTCCAGGGACGGGTCAAAAACATTCAGTACTTC
CSVSVQGRVKNIQYF
>NA|few|TRBJ1-2|TRBV9
TGTGCCAGCAGCGTAGGCCAGTCTAACTATGGCTACACCTTC
CASSVGQSNYGYTF
>NA|few|TRBJ1-1|TRBV10-3
TGTGCCATCAGTGAGTCGAGCAGGCCAGACACTGAAGCTTTCTTT
CAISESSRPDTEAFF
>TRBD1|few|TRBJ1-2|TRBV6-1
TGTGCCAGCAAGGCCGGGACAGGGAATACTAACTATGGCTACACCTTC
CASKAGTGNTNYGYTF
>NA|many|TRBJ1-5|TRBV6-6
TGTGCCAGCAGTCCCACCCCTCAGCCCCAGCATTTT
CASSPTPQPQHF
>NA|few|TRBJ2-7|TRBV21-1
TGTGCCAGCAGCAAAGGACAGTTCGGATGGTTCTACGAGCAGTACTTC
CASSKGQFGWFYEQYF
>NA|NA|TRBJ1-1|TRBV10-3
TGTGCCACCATACCGGCATTGAACACTGAAGCTTTCTTT
CATIPALNTEAFF
>NA|few|TRBJ1-6|TRBV7-6
TGTGCCAGCAGCTTAGAGCGGGGACCCCTCGGGTCACCCCTCCACTTT
CASSLERGPLGSPLHF
>NA|few|TRBJ1-5|TRBV10-3
TGTGCCATCAGTGAGTCGATAGGACACAATCAGCCCCAGCATTTT
CAISESIGHNQPQHF
>NA|NA|TRBJ2-2|TRBV5-1
TGCGCCAGCAGCCTATCCGGTCGGGACACCGGGGAGCTGTTTTTT
CASSLSGRDTGELFF
>TRBD2|few|TRBJ2-1|TRBV20-1
TGCAGTGCTGGACTAGCGGGAGTACACAATGAGCAGTTCTTC
CSAGLAGVHNEQFF
>TRBD1|NA|TRBJ2-2|TRBV3-1
TGTGCCAGCAGCCCCCACGACAGGGGCGGGGAGCTGTTTTTT
CASSPHDRGGELFF
>TRBD1|few|TRBJ1-5|TRBV30
TGTGCCTGGAAAGAGGGGGCGGCCAGCAATCAGCCCCAGCATTTT
CAWKEGAASNQPQHF
>NA|few|TRBJ2-6|TRBV29-1
TGCAGCGTTGAAGATCCCTATTCTGGGGCCAACGTCCTGACTTTC
CSVEDPYSGANVLTF
>NA|NA|TRBJ1-2|TRBV16
TGTGCCAGCAGCCAATCGAGAGGGGGTGGCTACACCTTC
CASSQSRGGGYTF
>NA|few|TRBJ1-5|TRBV28
TGTGCCAGCAGTCCTCTTTTAATGAGCAATCAGCCCCAGCATTTT
CASSPLLMSNQPQHF
>NA|few|TRBJ1-6|TRBV20-1
TGCAGTGCTAGTCCTCAGGAAAATAATTCACCCCTCCACTTT
CSASPQENNSPLHF
>NA|NA|TRBJ2-3|TRBV27
TGTGCCAGCAATCTTTACCGGGACTCACTTGTGGATACGCAGTATTTT
CASNLYRDSLVDTQYF